A selection of T cell receptor beta chains follows, all from one sample in a study of Ad26.COV2.S vaccination and SARS-CoV-2 variants. Sequencing was performed with immunoSEQ multiplex PCR; in TCRdb, only in-frame clones are kept and a portion is missing. In the table there are some 420,000 clones, roughly 90% of which are singletons. This material consisted of peripheral blood, taken in a trial of Ad26.COV2.S vaccine versus placebo. These receptors originate from a person aged 18-60 years who received the Ad26.COV2.S COVID-19 vaccine or a placebo. CDR3s include the opening cysteine and the closing phenylalanine or tryptophan. A D gene is named only where the DNA matches it firmly. Only part of the rows carry a size: once, few, many, or a class if the clone is expanded.

j_call: TRBJ1-4; d_call: -; v_call: TRBV6-1; clone_size: -; cdr3_aa: CASSEAMGPTNEKLFF; cdr3_nt: TGTGCCAGCAGTGAAGCCATGGGTCCAACTAATGAAAAACTGTTTTTT
j_call: TRBJ1-1; d_call: -; v_call: TRBV30; clone_size: -; cdr3_aa: CAWSPRNTEAFF; cdr3_nt: TGTGCCTGGAGCCCCAGGAACACTGAAGCTTTCTTT
j_call: TRBJ1-1; d_call: -; v_call: TRBV6-5; clone_size: -; cdr3_aa: CATRRWMNTEAFF; cdr3_nt: TGTGCCACCAGACGGTGGATGAACACTGAAGCTTTCTTT
j_call: TRBJ2-7; d_call: -; v_call: TRBV6-5; clone_size: -; cdr3_aa: CASSYRITIFAYEQYF; cdr3_nt: TGTGCCAGCAGTTACCGGATTACTATTTTCGCCTACGAGCAGTACTTC
j_call: TRBJ1-1; d_call: -; v_call: TRBV30; clone_size: -; cdr3_aa: CAWSVQMNTEAFF; cdr3_nt: TGTGCCTGGAGTGTACAGATGAACACTGAAGCTTTCTTT
j_call: TRBJ2-2; d_call: -; v_call: TRBV27; clone_size: -; cdr3_aa: CASSLPGPGELFF; cdr3_nt: TGTGCCAGCAGTTTGCCAGGGCCCGGGGAGCTGTTTTTT
j_call: TRBJ1-3; d_call: -; v_call: TRBV6-2/TRBV6-3; clone_size: -; cdr3_aa: CASSFRESSGNTIYF; cdr3_nt: TGTGCCAGCAGTTTCCGCGAATCGTCTGGAAACACCATATATTTT
j_call: TRBJ2-1; d_call: -; v_call: TRBV7-9; clone_size: -; cdr3_aa: CASSLVSSYNEQFF; cdr3_nt: TGTGCCAGCAGCTTAGTCAGCTCCTACAATGAGCAGTTCTTC
j_call: TRBJ2-3; d_call: TRBD1; v_call: TRBV4-3; clone_size: -; cdr3_aa: CASSQDDREDTQYF; cdr3_nt: TGCGCCAGCAGCCAGGACGACAGGGAGGATACGCAGTATTTT
j_call: TRBJ2-7; d_call: TRBD1; v_call: TRBV28; clone_size: -; cdr3_aa: CASSSGTGWGSYEQYF; cdr3_nt: TGTGCCAGCAGTTCCGGGACAGGGTGGGGCTCCTACGAGCAGTACTTC
j_call: TRBJ2-1; d_call: -; v_call: TRBV18; clone_size: -; cdr3_aa: CASSSYIGTADHSYNEQFF; cdr3_nt: TGTGCCAGCTCATCGTATATTGGGACCGCCGATCACTCCTACAATGAGCAGTTCTTC
j_call: TRBJ2-5; d_call: TRBD2; v_call: TRBV11-2; clone_size: once; cdr3_aa: CASSWGRGSGETQYF; cdr3_nt: TGTGCCAGCAGCTGGGGGAGGGGCAGTGGGGAGACCCAGTACTTC
j_call: TRBJ2-1; d_call: TRBD2; v_call: TRBV19; clone_size: -; cdr3_aa: CASRDLAGYNEQFF; cdr3_nt: TGTGCCAGTAGAGATCTAGCGGGGTACAATGAGCAGTTCTTC
j_call: TRBJ2-2; d_call: -; v_call: TRBV6-5; clone_size: -; cdr3_aa: CASRQPGGELFF; cdr3_nt: TGTGCCAGCAGGCAGCCAGGGGGGGAGCTGTTTTTT
j_call: TRBJ2-2; d_call: TRBD1; v_call: TRBV9; clone_size: -; cdr3_aa: CASSVEGQGVGELFF; cdr3_nt: TGTGCCAGCAGCGTAGAGGGACAGGGGGTCGGGGAGCTGTTTTTT
j_call: TRBJ1-1; d_call: -; v_call: TRBV6-5; clone_size: once; cdr3_aa: CASMDTMNTEAFF; cdr3_nt: TGTGCCAGCATGGATACTATGAACACTGAAGCTTTCTTT
j_call: TRBJ1-2; d_call: -; v_call: TRBV6-5; clone_size: -; cdr3_aa: CASSYITVNYYGYTF; cdr3_nt: TGTGCCAGCAGTTACATAACAGTCAACTACTATGGCTACACCTTC
j_call: TRBJ2-7; d_call: -; v_call: TRBV5-4; clone_size: -; cdr3_aa: CASSLANGYEQYF; cdr3_nt: TGTGCCAGCAGCTTGGCCAACGGCTACGAGCAGTACTTC
j_call: TRBJ1-2; d_call: -; v_call: TRBV6-5; clone_size: -; cdr3_aa: CAHSPVRLPNYGYTF; cdr3_nt: TGTGCCCACTCCCCCGTCCGGCTCCCTAACTATGGCTACACCTTC
j_call: TRBJ1-5; d_call: TRBD1; v_call: TRBV24-1; clone_size: once; cdr3_aa: CATSDGQGGGQPQHF; cdr3_nt: TGTGCCACCAGTGATGGGCAGGGGGGAGGTCAGCCCCAGCATTTT
j_call: TRBJ2-5; d_call: TRBD1; v_call: TRBV6-5; clone_size: -; cdr3_aa: CASKDRAETQYF; cdr3_nt: TGTGCCAGCAAAGACAGGGCGGAGACCCAGTACTTC
j_call: TRBJ2-3; d_call: TRBD2; v_call: TRBV7-8; clone_size: -; cdr3_aa: CASSLQRGASDTQYF; cdr3_nt: TGTGCCAGCAGCTTACAGCGGGGGGCTTCGGATACGCAGTATTTT
j_call: TRBJ2-7; d_call: -; v_call: TRBV28; clone_size: -; cdr3_aa: CASSSPGGHEQYF; cdr3_nt: TGTGCCAGCAGTTCACCAGGGGGGCACGAGCAGTACTTC
j_call: TRBJ1-6; d_call: TRBD1; v_call: TRBV2; clone_size: -; cdr3_aa: CASTPGTGISPLHF; cdr3_nt: TGTGCCAGCACGCCTGGGACAGGGATTTCACCCCTCCACTTT
j_call: TRBJ1-5; d_call: TRBD1; v_call: TRBV24-1; clone_size: once; cdr3_aa: CATSDRGGPPQGTLDWTSNQPQHF; cdr3_nt: TGTGCCACCAGTGATCGGGGAGGGCCGCCACAGGGGACGTTGGATTGGACTAGCAATCAGCCCCAGCATTTT
j_call: TRBJ2-5; d_call: TRBD1; v_call: TRBV4-3; clone_size: -; cdr3_aa: CASSQDLGQSETQYF; cdr3_nt: TGCGCCAGCAGCCAAGATCTGGGACAGTCGGAGACCCAGTACTTC
j_call: TRBJ1-3; d_call: -; v_call: TRBV24-1; clone_size: -; cdr3_aa: CATASSSGNTIYF; cdr3_nt: TGTGCCACCGCATCGAGCTCTGGAAACACCATATATTTT
j_call: TRBJ1-5; d_call: -; v_call: TRBV6-1; clone_size: -; cdr3_aa: CASSELSGTLSNQPQHF; cdr3_nt: TGTGCCAGCAGTGAGCTCTCAGGGACTCTTAGCAATCAGCCCCAGCATTTT
j_call: TRBJ1-6; d_call: -; v_call: TRBV12-3/TRBV12-4; clone_size: -; cdr3_aa: CASSLTGDSPLHF; cdr3_nt: TGTGCCAGCAGTTTGACAGGAGATTCACCCCTCCACTTT
j_call: TRBJ2-4; d_call: -; v_call: TRBV5-8; clone_size: -; cdr3_aa: CASSLEWGIDIQYF; cdr3_nt: TGTGCCAGCAGCTTGGAGTGGGGGATAGACATTCAGTACTTC
j_call: TRBJ1-3; d_call: -; v_call: TRBV10-3; clone_size: -; cdr3_aa: CAISEPGNTIYF; cdr3_nt: TGTGCCATCAGTGAGCCAGGAAACACCATATATTTT
j_call: TRBJ1-2; d_call: -; v_call: TRBV4-1; clone_size: -; cdr3_aa: CASSPGVKYRRKNFYGYTF; cdr3_nt: TGCGCCAGCAGCCCCGGGGTAAAGTACAGGCGGAAGAATTTTTACGGCTACACCTTC
j_call: TRBJ1-2; d_call: TRBD1; v_call: TRBV4-3; clone_size: few; cdr3_aa: CASSLQTGSDGYTF; cdr3_nt: TGCGCCAGCAGCCTGCAGACAGGGAGCGATGGCTACACCTTC
j_call: TRBJ1-5; d_call: TRBD1; v_call: TRBV6-2/TRBV6-3; clone_size: -; cdr3_aa: CASSSGQGGNQPQHF; cdr3_nt: TGTGCCAGCAGTTCGGGACAGGGAGGCAATCAGCCCCAGCATTTT
j_call: TRBJ1-2; d_call: TRBD1; v_call: TRBV7-2; clone_size: -; cdr3_aa: CASSPQGVVTYGYTF; cdr3_nt: TGTGCCAGCAGCCCTCAGGGGGTGGTTACCTATGGCTACACCTTC
j_call: TRBJ1-1; d_call: -; v_call: TRBV2; clone_size: -; cdr3_aa: CASRYTGMSTEAFF; cdr3_nt: TGTGCCAGCAGGTATACGGGGATGAGCACTGAAGCTTTCTTT
j_call: TRBJ1-5; d_call: -; v_call: TRBV7-9; clone_size: few; cdr3_aa: CASSRDGPNQPQHF; cdr3_nt: TGTGCCAGCAGTCGGGACGGCCCCAATCAGCCCCAGCATTTT
j_call: TRBJ1-2; d_call: -; v_call: TRBV6-5; clone_size: -; cdr3_aa: CASSKSGTFYGYTF; cdr3_nt: TGTGCCAGCAGCAAGTCCGGGACATTTTATGGCTACACCTTC
j_call: TRBJ1-5; d_call: -; v_call: TRBV21-1; clone_size: -; cdr3_aa: CASSKKDRDNQPQHF; cdr3_nt: TGTGCCAGCAGCAAAAAGGACAGGGACAATCAGCCCCAGCATTTT
j_call: TRBJ1-2; d_call: -; v_call: TRBV5-5; clone_size: -; cdr3_aa: CASTRPGLDYGYTF; cdr3_nt: TGTGCCAGCACCCGCCCGGGGTTGGACTATGGCTACACCTTC
j_call: TRBJ2-5; d_call: TRBD1; v_call: TRBV29-1; clone_size: -; cdr3_aa: CSVQQGRQETQYF; cdr3_nt: TGCAGCGTACAACAGGGGCGGCAAGAGACCCAGTACTTC
j_call: TRBJ2-2; d_call: -; v_call: TRBV11-1; clone_size: -; cdr3_aa: CASSSTRGVAGELFF; cdr3_nt: TGTGCCAGCAGCTCGACAAGGGGGGTGGCCGGGGAGCTGTTTTTT
j_call: TRBJ2-7; d_call: -; v_call: TRBV6-5; clone_size: -; cdr3_aa: CASTLNMAPTYEQYF; cdr3_nt: TGTGCCAGCACCCTCAACATGGCACCTACCTACGAGCAGTACTTC
j_call: TRBJ2-2; d_call: TRBD2; v_call: TRBV7-8; clone_size: -; cdr3_aa: CASSLARLAGGSNGELFF; cdr3_nt: TGTGCCAGCAGCTTAGCACGACTAGCGGGGGGTAGTAACGGGGAGCTGTTTTTT
j_call: TRBJ2-1; d_call: TRBD2; v_call: TRBV6-5; clone_size: -; cdr3_aa: CASSYRAGGPNEQFF; cdr3_nt: TGTGCCAGCAGTTACCGAGCGGGGGGGCCCAATGAGCAGTTCTTC
j_call: TRBJ2-7; d_call: -; v_call: TRBV9; clone_size: -; cdr3_aa: CASSVDGETEQYF; cdr3_nt: TGTGCCAGCAGCGTAGATGGGGAAACCGAGCAGTACTTC
j_call: TRBJ2-3; d_call: -; v_call: TRBV11-2; clone_size: -; cdr3_aa: CASSVYRSTDTQYF; cdr3_nt: TGTGCCAGCAGCGTATACAGAAGCACAGATACGCAGTATTTT